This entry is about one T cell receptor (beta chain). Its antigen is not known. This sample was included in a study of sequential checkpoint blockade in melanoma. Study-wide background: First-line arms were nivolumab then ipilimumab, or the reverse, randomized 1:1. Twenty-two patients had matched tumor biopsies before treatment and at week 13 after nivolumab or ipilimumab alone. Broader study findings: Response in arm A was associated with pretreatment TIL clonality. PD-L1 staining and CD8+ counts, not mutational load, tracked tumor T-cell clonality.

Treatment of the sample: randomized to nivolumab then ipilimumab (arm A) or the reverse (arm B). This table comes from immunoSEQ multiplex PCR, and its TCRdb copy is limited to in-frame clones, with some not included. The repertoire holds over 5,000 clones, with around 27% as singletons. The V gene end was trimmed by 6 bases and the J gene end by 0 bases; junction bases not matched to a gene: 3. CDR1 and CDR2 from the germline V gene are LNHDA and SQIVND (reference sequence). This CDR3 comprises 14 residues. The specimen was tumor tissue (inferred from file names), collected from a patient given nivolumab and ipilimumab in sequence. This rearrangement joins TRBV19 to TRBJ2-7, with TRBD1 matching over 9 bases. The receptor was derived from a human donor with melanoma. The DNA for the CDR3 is TGTGCCAGTAGGACAGGGGGTAGCTCCTACGAGCAGTACTTC. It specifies CASRTGGSSYEQYF.